A selection of T cell receptor beta chains follows, all from one sample in a study of cytomegalovirus exposure and HLA in healthy donors. Assay: immunoSEQ multiplex PCR; the TCRdb copy retains only in-frame clones and omits some. This repertoire includes around 100,000 clones. The source material was PBMCs. These receptors all come from a man aged 40-50 years in good health and CMV-seropositive. Each CDR3 is given with its conserved first and last residue. The order of the fields is V gene, J gene, D gene, CDR3 protein. A D gene is named only where the DNA matches it firmly.

v_gene: TRBV28
j_gene: TRBJ1-4
d_gene: TRBD1
CDR3aa: CASTNRGLGEKLFF

v_gene: TRBV21-1
j_gene: TRBJ2-2
d_gene: NA
CDR3aa: CASSKVGGDNTGELFF

v_gene: TRBV9
j_gene: TRBJ1-2
d_gene: NA
CDR3aa: CASSVETANYGYTF

v_gene: TRBV7-9
j_gene: TRBJ2-7
d_gene: TRBD1
CDR3aa: CASRPDRFGEQYF

v_gene: TRBV6-5
j_gene: TRBJ2-7
d_gene: TRBD1
CDR3aa: CASRPGTGAYEQYF

v_gene: TRBV7-2
j_gene: TRBJ2-7
d_gene: TRBD2
CDR3aa: CASSIASGDSYEQYF

v_gene: TRBV2
j_gene: TRBJ2-7
d_gene: NA
CDR3aa: CASSEIPGSYEQYF

v_gene: TRBV9
j_gene: TRBJ2-3
d_gene: TRBD2
CDR3aa: CASSVAGAGVTDTQYF

v_gene: TRBV11-3
j_gene: TRBJ2-2
d_gene: TRBD1
CDR3aa: CASSRDRGPTGELFF

v_gene: TRBV5-1
j_gene: TRBJ2-2
d_gene: NA
CDR3aa: CASSFSLNTGELFF

v_gene: TRBV7-2
j_gene: TRBJ1-5
d_gene: NA
CDR3aa: CASSLGGVSNQPQHF

v_gene: TRBV5-6
j_gene: TRBJ2-7
d_gene: NA
CDR3aa: CASSRGLMTSYEQYF

v_gene: TRBV7-6
j_gene: TRBJ1-2
d_gene: TRBD1
CDR3aa: CASSLKGAWGYTF

v_gene: TRBV29-1
j_gene: TRBJ2-2
d_gene: NA
CDR3aa: CSGGNPGELFF

v_gene: TRBV4-1
j_gene: TRBJ2-1
d_gene: TRBD2
CDR3aa: CASSHLAGTSDNEQFF

v_gene: TRBV29-1
j_gene: NA
d_gene: TRBD2
CDR3aa: CSGQREGSHEQYF

v_gene: TRBV5-6
j_gene: TRBJ2-2
d_gene: TRBD1
CDR3aa: CASSWDSLNTGELFF

v_gene: TRBV5-6
j_gene: TRBJ2-2
d_gene: NA
CDR3aa: CASRSTGHTGELFF

v_gene: TRBV15
j_gene: TRBJ2-3
d_gene: NA
CDR3aa: CATSRGRQGTDTQYF

v_gene: TRBV19
j_gene: TRBJ1-5
d_gene: NA
CDR3aa: CASSTEGRQPQHF

v_gene: TRBV11-2
j_gene: TRBJ1-2
d_gene: TRBD1
CDR3aa: CASTGQGAFGYTF

v_gene: TRBV7-8
j_gene: TRBJ1-1
d_gene: TRBD1
CDR3aa: CASSHRQGRAREAFF

v_gene: TRBV6-6
j_gene: TRBJ1-1
d_gene: NA
CDR3aa: CASRTYTVNTEAFF

v_gene: TRBV18
j_gene: TRBJ1-4
d_gene: NA
CDR3aa: CASSGSIQEKLFF

v_gene: TRBV6-5
j_gene: TRBJ2-1
d_gene: NA
CDR3aa: CASRQGGINEQFF

v_gene: TRBV5-1
j_gene: TRBJ2-1
d_gene: TRBD2
CDR3aa: CASSAGTSDYNEQFF

v_gene: TRBV6-5
j_gene: TRBJ2-5
d_gene: NA
CDR3aa: CASSLGSKETQYF